A selection of T cell receptor beta chains follows, all from one sample in a study of cytomegalovirus exposure and HLA in healthy donors. TCRdb keeps only in-frame clones here, not all; method: immunoSEQ multiplex PCR. Of 55,000 to 85,000 clones listed, 55% to 70% are singletons. The sample consisted of PBMCs. All receptors come from a woman aged 45-65 years in good health and CMV-seronegative. Each CDR3 is given with its conserved first and last residue. Fields, in order: CDR3 protein, D gene, J gene, V gene, clone size. D genes are given only for firm matches. Clone size is not always given. Where it is, it says once, few, many or a class for expanded clones.

CDR3aa: CASSQGGTGLNYGYTF
d_gene: TRBD1
j_gene: TRBJ1-2
v_gene: TRBV14
abundance: NA

CDR3aa: CASLRTAQNTEAFF
d_gene: NA
j_gene: TRBJ1-1
v_gene: TRBV19
abundance: NA

CDR3aa: CASSVEGASTEAFF
d_gene: TRBD1
j_gene: TRBJ1-1
v_gene: TRBV28
abundance: NA

CDR3aa: CASSLWGAGANVLTF
d_gene: NA
j_gene: TRBJ2-6
v_gene: TRBV28
abundance: NA

CDR3aa: CASSSTAQYEQYF
d_gene: NA
j_gene: TRBJ2-7
v_gene: TRBV28
abundance: medium-sized

CDR3aa: CASCSGTGGSYEQYF
d_gene: TRBD1
j_gene: TRBJ2-7
v_gene: TRBV28
abundance: NA

CDR3aa: CASSFRSPRANVLTF
d_gene: NA
j_gene: TRBJ2-6
v_gene: TRBV7-2
abundance: NA

CDR3aa: CASSLTPIRGIEAFF
d_gene: NA
j_gene: TRBJ1-1
v_gene: TRBV28
abundance: once

CDR3aa: CASSFAGSNQPQHF
d_gene: NA
j_gene: TRBJ1-5
v_gene: TRBV5-4
abundance: NA

CDR3aa: CASSLEGPGAGRETQYF
d_gene: TRBD2
j_gene: TRBJ2-5
v_gene: TRBV7-2
abundance: NA

CDR3aa: CASSQAGVSYEQYF
d_gene: NA
j_gene: TRBJ2-7
v_gene: TRBV4-2
abundance: NA

CDR3aa: CASSKTGGSTEAFF
d_gene: TRBD1
j_gene: TRBJ1-1
v_gene: TRBV9
abundance: once

CDR3aa: CASSLAGQESTEAFF
d_gene: TRBD1
j_gene: TRBJ1-1
v_gene: TRBV28
abundance: NA

CDR3aa: CASSPGQGGSYEQYF
d_gene: TRBD1
j_gene: TRBJ2-7
v_gene: TRBV10-1
abundance: NA

CDR3aa: CASSVVQGGDTEAFF
d_gene: TRBD1
j_gene: TRBJ1-1
v_gene: TRBV9
abundance: NA

CDR3aa: CASSQKGVGLETQYF
d_gene: NA
j_gene: TRBJ2-5
v_gene: TRBV5-6
abundance: NA

CDR3aa: CASSLQGATSEQFF
d_gene: TRBD1
j_gene: TRBJ2-1
v_gene: TRBV7-3
abundance: NA

CDR3aa: CASSFSGGSGQETQYF
d_gene: TRBD1
j_gene: TRBJ2-5
v_gene: TRBV5-1
abundance: NA

CDR3aa: CSAGTANEKLFF
d_gene: TRBD1
j_gene: TRBJ1-4
v_gene: TRBV29-1
abundance: NA

CDR3aa: CSVAMRAPPDTQYF
d_gene: NA
j_gene: TRBJ2-3
v_gene: TRBV29-1
abundance: NA

CDR3aa: CASSLEGAGYSNQPQHF
d_gene: NA
j_gene: TRBJ1-5
v_gene: TRBV28
abundance: once

CDR3aa: CASSQPPAGVGNEQFF
d_gene: TRBD2
j_gene: TRBJ2-1
v_gene: TRBV4-2
abundance: few

CDR3aa: CATRQGIYEQYF
d_gene: NA
j_gene: TRBJ2-7
v_gene: TRBV19
abundance: NA

CDR3aa: CASSLKPGQGAYEQYF
d_gene: TRBD1
j_gene: TRBJ2-7
v_gene: TRBV27
abundance: NA